This T cell receptor beta chain was found in a study of T-cell reconstitution after alpha-beta-depleted transplantation in children. A TCRbeta library incorporating unique molecular identifiers was prepared. TCRdb re-analysed the PCR reads in MiXCR, keeping a single row per CDR3 protein. Among 120,000 to 150,000 distinct CDR3 sequences listed, roughly 9% were seen once. Looked up from germline, CDR1 is SGHRS and CDR2 is YFSETQ. The CDR3 loop spans 14 amino acids. V was cut by 1 base and J by 11 bases, with 18 bases left in between. This clonotype was detected ten times or more. Its antigen is currently unknown. Study results and caveats: At day 60, the high TCRbeta diversity found in some patients originated from recipient T cells and thymic progenitors that had survived.

This material consisted of PBMCs, mostly from graft donor cells, taken 180 days after TCRalphabeta/CD19-depleted stem cell transplant. This clonotype was obtained from a female patient under 10 years old who had a stem cell transplant for congenital amegakaryocytic thrombocytopenia, so the T cells may come from the graft donor. The chain has TRBV5-1 and TRBJ1-1; D not certain. CDR3 sequence (DNA): TGCGCCAGCAGCTTGACGCCGGCTGTAAAAGCGGCTTTCTTT. Translated: CASSLTPAVKAAFF.